This TCR beta chain stems from a study of cytomegalovirus exposure and HLA in healthy donors. In the study overall: Prior work identified around 120 million unique TCR beta sequences in around 170 million T cells.

With 60 Vbeta and 13 Jbeta primers, the PCR was carried out. Sequencing was performed with immunoSEQ multiplex PCR; in TCRdb, only in-frame clones are kept and a portion is missing. This table holds under 200,000 clones, approximately 79% found once. V lost 0 bases to trimming and J lost 8 bases, with 11 bases between them. The CDR3 totals 13 residues. Germline CDR1 and CDR2: SGDLS and YYNGEE. Comment on this clone: Antigen unknown.

Study conclusions and caveats: HLA alleles showed associations with some 17,000 TCR beta sequences in a later analysis, at a 0.05 false discovery rate. What a later analysis reportedly showed was that an Asian-associated ancestry cluster had fewer N-insertions than the approximately 670-donor mean.

The rearrangement joins TRBV9 to TRBJ1-2, with D unresolved. Sequences were obtained from PBMCs. The source of this sequence is a human donor in good health. CDR3 residues: CASSVVEGVGYTF. In DNA form, the CDR3 reads TGTGCCAGCAGCGTAGTTGAGGGTGTAGGCTACACCTTC.